These T cell receptor beta chains were read from a single sample in a study of T-cell memory formation after mild COVID-19. TCRdb used MiXCR to reprocess the 5' RACE reads, holding one entry per CDR3 protein. Seen here are 450,000 to 650,000 distinct CDR3 sequences, more than 15% observed once, and the top ten hold more than 10%. The source material was PBMCs or a T cell subset sorted from them (not recorded which). The receptors stem from an adult woman who had mild COVID-19 (a few samples of this study predate the infection). Cell type and time point are not known. The CDR3 runs from the conserved cysteine through the conserved F or W. D genes are given only for firm matches. Not all rows give a size; the values are once, few, many and, for expanded clones, a class.

d_gene,abundance,j_gene,v_gene,CDR3nt,CDR3aa
-,-,TRBJ1-2,TRBV3-1,TGTGCCAGCAGCCCGACACAGGGTGGCGGCTACACCTTC,CASSPTQGGGYTF
-,once,TRBJ2-7,TRBV27,TGTGCCAGCAGTCTTTCGACGGGGGGCGGCTACGAGCAGTACTTC,CASSLSTGGGYEQYF
-,-,TRBJ1-5,TRBV20-1,TGCAGTGCCGGTGGGCGGCTCTATCAGCCCCAGCATTTT,CSAGGRLYQPQHF
-,few,TRBJ2-4,TRBV7-2,TGTGCCAGCGGCGGGCTAGCAAAAAACATTCAGTACTTC,CASGGLAKNIQYF
-,-,TRBJ1-1,TRBV12-3/TRBV12-4,TGTGCCAGCAGTTTCTGGTCGGGGAACACTGAAGCTTTCTTT,CASSFWSGNTEAFF
TRBD2,many,TRBJ2-7,TRBV9,TGTGCCAGCAGCCCGGGACTAGCGGGGTTCTACGAGCAGTACTTC,CASSPGLAGFYEQYF
TRBD2,-,TRBJ2-7,TRBV5-1,TGCGCCAGCAGCTTTTCTAGCGGGAGTAGTATCTACGAGCAGTACTTC,CASSFSSGSSIYEQYF
TRBD2,-,TRBJ2-7,TRBV6-2/TRBV6-3,TGTGCCAGCAGTTACCAGTCTAGCGGGGGTTCCTACGAGCAGTACTTC,CASSYQSSGGSYEQYF
-,-,TRBJ1-5,TRBV27,TGTGCCAGCAGTTTACGCAGGGCCCAGCCCCAGCATTTT,CASSLRRAQPQHF
-,many,TRBJ2-5,TRBV7-9,TGTGCCAGCAGCTTAGCAGGGGGAGAGACCCAGTACTTC,CASSLAGGETQYF
-,many,TRBJ1-1,TRBV19,TGTGCCAGTAGTTCAGGGTTGAACACTGAAGCTTTCTTT,CASSSGLNTEAFF
TRBD1,-,TRBJ1-4,TRBV29-1,TGCAGCGTTGCGGGCGGGGACAGGGGAAATGAAAAACTGTTTTTT,CSVAGGDRGNEKLFF
-,many,TRBJ2-7,TRBV5-5,TGTGCCAGCAGCTGGGGTACCTACGAGCAGTACTTC,CASSWGTYEQYF
-,few,TRBJ2-3,TRBV11-2,TGTGCCAGCAGCGACGCACCGGGCAGGGCAGATACGCAGTATTTT,CASSDAPGRADTQYF
-,-,TRBJ2-7,TRBV10-3,TGTGCCATCAGCCTGGGGGGAGTGGGCGAGCAGTACTTC,CAISLGGVGEQYF
TRBD2,-,TRBJ2-7,TRBV20-1,TGCAGTGCTAGGGGGACTAGCGGGAGGAACCACGAGCAGTACTTC,CSARGTSGRNHEQYF
-,many,TRBJ2-3,TRBV11-3,TGTGCCAGCAGCTTAGTACCGGGACATAGCACAGATACGCAGTATTTT,CASSLVPGHSTDTQYF
-,-,TRBJ2-2,TRBV12-3/TRBV12-4,TGTGCCAGCAGTTTAGGGGGCTGGGACACCGGGGAGCTGTTTTTT,CASSLGGWDTGELFF
-,few,TRBJ2-1,TRBV4-1,TGCGCCAGCAGCCAAGATCCGGCCAGGTTTTTAAGTGTAACTAATGAGCAGTTCTTC,CASSQDPARFLSVTNEQFF
-,few,TRBJ2-2,TRBV4-2,TGTGCCAGCAGCCAAGAAGGCACAGCTAACACCGGGGAGCTGTTTTTT,CASSQEGTANTGELFF
-,few,TRBJ2-3,TRBV3-1,TGTGCCAGCAGCCAAGATAGCCCTCGGGATACGCAGTATTTT,CASSQDSPRDTQYF
-,few,TRBJ2-3,TRBV3-1,TGTGCCAGCAGCCAAGTTAGCGCCACACTCACAGATACGCAGTATTTT,CASSQVSATLTDTQYF
-,few,TRBJ2-1,TRBV12-3/TRBV12-4,TGTGCCAGCCGATTAGTCAATGAGCAGTTCTTC,CASRLVNEQFF
-,once,TRBJ2-7,TRBV12-3/TRBV12-4,TGTGCCAGCAGTTTCAAAGGGGCCCACTACGAGCAGTACTTC,CASSFKGAHYEQYF
-,few,TRBJ2-1,TRBV12-3/TRBV12-4,TGTGCCAGCAGTTTTACGAACCACCATGAGCAGTTCTTC,CASSFTNHHEQFF
-,-,TRBJ1-2,TRBV4-3,TGCGCCAGCAGCCAAGATTTGGGGGTCGGGGGCTACACCTTC,CASSQDLGVGGYTF
-,few,TRBJ2-3,TRBV11-2,TGTGCCAGCAGCTCCCGTAGGACAGCTAGCACAGATACGCAGTATTTT,CASSSRRTASTDTQYF
-,many,TRBJ2-2,TRBV5-5,TGTGCCAGCAGCGAACAGGGGGGGAGAACAATCGGGGAGCTGTTTTTT,CASSEQGGRTIGELFF
-,-,TRBJ2-7,TRBV4-1,TGCGCCAGCAAGCGAGGGCCGAACTCCTACGAGCAGTACTTC,CASKRGPNSYEQYF
-,once,TRBJ2-2,TRBV9,TGTGCCAGCAGCGTAGGGCGTGGGGAGCTGTTTTTT,CASSVGRGELFF
TRBD1,many,TRBJ2-7,TRBV4-1,TGCGCCAGCAGCCAGCGCACAGGGGCAATCTACGAGCAGTACTTC,CASSQRTGAIYEQYF
-,few,TRBJ2-6,TRBV7-9,TGTGCCAGCAGCCGAGCTGGTTCGAGGGAGGCGGTCCTGACTTTC,CASSRAGSREAVLTF
-,few,TRBJ2-2,TRBV6-1,TGTGCCAGCAGTGTAGGCGCCGCGAACACCGGGGAGCTGTTTTTT,CASSVGAANTGELFF
-,-,TRBJ1-5,TRBV5-5,TGTGCCAGCACCTTGGGACACAACAATCAGCCCCAGCATTTT,CASTLGHNNQPQHF
-,-,TRBJ2-7,TRBV11-3,TGTGCCTCGGGACCCCGGAGCTACGAGCAGTACTTC,CASGPRSYEQYF
-,few,TRBJ2-5,TRBV5-4,TGTGCCAGCAGCTACCCGGGGCTCGGAGGAGAGACCCAGTACTTC,CASSYPGLGGETQYF
TRBD1,-,TRBJ2-7,TRBV29-1,TGCAGCGTTACAGGGGAAAACTTCGCCTACGAGCAGTACTTC,CSVTGENFAYEQYF
-,many,TRBJ2-5,TRBV12-3/TRBV12-4,TGTGCCAGCAGCCCGGGAAAACAAGAGACCCAGTACTTC,CASSPGKQETQYF
-,-,TRBJ1-1,TRBV29-1,TGCAGCGTTGTAAACAGACTCAACACTGAAGCTTTCTTT,CSVVNRLNTEAFF
TRBD1,-,TRBJ1-4,TRBV7-9,TGTGCCAGCAGCTTAAGTGGGACAGGGGTCCTGCAAAAACTGTTTTTT,CASSLSGTGVLQKLFF
-,-,TRBJ2-7,TRBV19,TGTGCCAGTAGTACCATAGACAGTACCTACGAGCAGTACTTC,CASSTIDSTYEQYF
TRBD1,-,TRBJ2-1,TRBV12-3/TRBV12-4,TGTGCCAGCAGCCGTGGGGGACAGGGGATAGATGAGCAGTTCTTC,CASSRGGQGIDEQFF
TRBD2,few,TRBJ2-1,TRBV13,TGTGCCAGCAGCTCATGGACTAGGAGGCATGATGAGCAGTTCTTC,CASSSWTRRHDEQFF
TRBD1,few,TRBJ2-7,TRBV5-1,TGCGCCAGCAGCATCAGGACCGGGACAGGGGCCTACGAGCAGTACTTC,CASSIRTGTGAYEQYF